These 18 T cell receptor beta chains came from one sample sequenced in a study of T cell changes during pregnancy in multiple sclerosis (dated by TCRdb to about 2019). Receptors were amplified or captured by the immunoSEQ multiplex PCR assay. TCRdb took over this immuneACCESS table, retaining in-frame rearrangements with V and J assigned. Such tables are incomplete; in checked studies, under half of the missing clones stem from an unresolved V gene, and the remainder is unexplained. Here the sample has 35,000 to 45,000 clones; roughly 90% occur a single time. Clones ranked in the top ten supply 4.7% of the sample. The sample here was peripheral blood, taken in the second trimester of pregnancy. The receptor source for this set is a female donor in good health, enrolled as a control in a pregnancy study.

By share, this clone counts as medium-sized. This chain uses TRBV4-1 with TRBJ1-1; 12 bases agree with TRBD1. There are 20 residues in the CDR3. Trimming removed 4 bases from V and 2 bases from J; junction bases left unmatched: 17. Per germline, CDR1 MGHRA and CDR2 YSYEKL. The chain's CDR3 is CASSPRAGTGGAFFNTEAFF. CDR3 bases: TGCGCCAGCAGCCCGAGAGCCGGGACAGGGGGCGCATTTTTTAACACTGAAGCTTTCTTT.

CDR3 residues: CASNRLGAGPFTDTQYF. The DNA for the CDR3 is TGTGCCAGCAACCGCTTAGGAGCGGGGCCATTCACAGATACGCAGTATTTT. This chain uses TRBV7-8 with TRBJ2-3, with 7 nucleotides matching TRBD2. J gave up 2 bases and V 7 bases, and 15 bases lay outside the gene matches. The CDR3 contains 17 residues. Germline V gene sequence: CDR1 SGHVS, CDR2 FQNEAQ. Variable domain in full (rest from reference TRBV7-8 and TRBJ2-3): GAGVSQSPRYKVAKRGQDVALRCDPISGHVSLFWYQQALGQGPEFLTYFQNEAQLDKSGLPSDRFFAERPEGSVSTLKIQRTQQEDSAVYLCASNRLGAGPFTDTQYFGPGTRLTVL.

This clone was picked up one time. The chain couples TRBV5-4 to TRBJ2-2, with TRBD1 identical over 10 bases. Germline V gives CDR1 SGHNT, CDR2 YYREEE (reference sequence). With 7 bases clipped from V and 5 bases from J, the junction kept 11 bases outside the gene matches. This CDR3 region has 16 residues. The CDR3 reads CASGQGDRGWTGELFF. CDR3 sequence (DNA): TGTGCCAGCGGCCAGGGGGACAGGGGTTGGACCGGGGAGCTGTTTTTT.

This sequence joins TRBV9 and TRBJ2-1; 14 bases align to TRBD2. The germline gives CDR1 SGDLS, CDR2 YYNGEE. The CDR3 length is 19 residues. V was pared by 3 bases and J by 6 bases, with 14 bases of the junction left unmatched. CDR3 nucleotides: TGTGCCAGCAGCGGAGAAGTCCCGGGACTAGCGGGAGCGAGCAATGAGCAGTTCTTC. Protein sequence: CASSGEVPGLAGASNEQFF.

As DNA, the CDR3 is TGTGCCAGCAGCGTAGTAAGCGGCTCCTACGAGCAGTACTTC. Protein product: CASSVVSGSYEQYF. The rearrangement uses TRBV9 and TRBJ2-7, with D possibly matching TRBD2 (5 bases). Germline V gene data show CDR1 as SGDLS and CDR2 as YYNGEE. CDR3 length equals 14 residues. Trimming stripped 0 bases from V and 0 bases from J, with 7 bases between.

The chain carries TRBV10-3 and TRBJ2-5; 8 bases align to TRBD1. Germline V gives CDR1 ENHRY, CDR2 SYGVKD. The junction had 9 bases not matched to a gene; V was cut back by 4 bases and J by 2 bases. CDR3 size: 16 residues. In nucleotides, the CDR3 is TGTGCCATCAGTGGGGGGGACAGGCGCACACAAGAGACCCAGTACTTC. Its translation is CAISGGDRRTQETQYF.

The rearrangement joins TRBV6-5 to TRBJ2-7, with TRBD1 matching over 8 bases. Germline V gene sequence: CDR1 MNHEY, CDR2 SVGAGI. Unmatched junction bases numbered 10, after V lost 6 bases and J lost 6 bases. The CDR3 length is 14 residues. As DNA, the CDR3 is TGTGCCAGCAGCCCGGGGCAGGGGGCGTTCGAGCAGTACTTC. Translating gives CASSPGQGAFEQYF.

This chain joins TRBV15 and TRBJ1-1; D call uncertain. From germline, CDR1 is LNHNV and CDR2 YYDKDF (reference sequence). V gave up 1 base and J gave up 10 bases, with 10 bases separating them. The CDR3 runs 12 residues. The CDR3 sequence: CATSRGRRVAFF. CDR3 DNA: TGTGCCACCAGCAGAGGTCGAAGAGTAGCTTTCTTT.

V and J are TRBV5-1 and TRBJ2-7, with a weak D call TRBD1 (5 bases). With 0 bases removed from V and 3 bases from J, the gap between germline ends came to 13 bases. The CDR3 runs to 15 residues. CDR1 is SGHRS and CDR2 is YFSETQ in the germline V gene. DNA for the CDR3: TGCGCCAGCAGCTTGGAGCTAAGACAGTTCTACGAGCAGTACTTC. This codes for CASSLELRQFYEQYF.

The chain uses TRBV11-3 and TRBJ1-1; D gene unclear. Germline loops: CDR1 SGHNT, CDR2 YENEEA. V was cut by 1 base and J by 10 bases, with 10 bases left in between. The CDR3 loop spans 12 amino acids. The CDR3 DNA follows: TGTGCCAGCAGCTTAGTAGGCCGGGGAGCTTTCTTT. This gives the protein CASSLVGRGAFF.

The V and J genes are TRBV5-8 and TRBJ1-1, with a weak D call TRBD1 (6 bases). The germline V and J ends were trimmed by 6 bases and 0 bases, with 18 bases remaining between them. CDR1 and CDR2 from the germline V gene are SGHTS and YDEGEE. The CDR3 runs to 16 residues. The CDR3 DNA reads TGTGCCAGCAACCATCCACTAGGACAGATGAACACTGAAGCTTTCTTT. The encoded protein is CASNHPLGQMNTEAFF.

The rearrangement joins TRBV5-1 to TRBJ2-3; possible D gene TRBD1, 7 bases. The CDR3 is 13 residues long. Germline-derived CDR1 and CDR2 are SGHRS and YFSETQ. V lost 4 bases and J 6 bases, leaving 12 bases between the germline ends. CDR3 DNA sequence: TGCGCCAGCAGCATACAGGGGAGGGATACGCAGTATTTT. Residues: CASSIQGRDTQYF.

Only a few counts were recorded for this clone. The chain uses TRBV9 and TRBJ2-7; 7 bases map to TRBD2. V trimming: 0 bases; J trimming: 0 bases; junction bases outside the gene matches: 9. This CDR3 comprises 17 residues. Germline CDR1 reads SGDLS; CDR2 reads YYNGEE. CDR3 in amino acids: CASSVASGFSSSYEQYF. The CDR3 coding sequence is TGTGCCAGCAGCGTAGCTAGCGGATTTTCAAGCTCCTACGAGCAGTACTTC.

This clone was found once. The rearrangement links TRBV27 to TRBJ1-4; 10 bases match TRBD1. The V gene's germline CDR1 is MNHEY and CDR2 SMNVEV (reference sequence). The CDR3 totals 15 residues. The V and J ends lost 0 bases and 8 bases, in that order; junction bases with no gene match: 3. CDR3 nucleotides: TGTGCCAGCAGTTTATCGGGACAGGGGTGGGAAAAACTGTTTTTT. Protein product: CASSLSGQGWEKLFF.

This rearrangement joins TRBV7-9 to TRBJ2-3; 8 nucleotides agree with TRBD1. CDR1 is SEHNR and CDR2 is FQNEAQ in the germline V gene (reference sequence). V dropped 5 bases and J dropped 0; count of bases not matched to a gene: 4. The CDR3 contains 15 residues. Here the CDR3 reads CASSATGASTDTQYF. The CDR3 DNA reads TGTGCCAGCAGCGCGACAGGGGCCAGCACAGATACGCAGTATTTT.

The V call is TRBV5-1, the J call TRBJ1-2; TRBD1 matches at 7 bases. Unmatched junction bases numbered 4, after V lost 7 bases and J lost 4 bases. Germline CDR1 is SGHRS and CDR2 is YFSETQ. The CDR3 spans 12 residues. The CDR3 nucleotides read TGCGCCAGCGGGGACAGTGCCTATGGCTACACCTTC. Translating gives CASGDSAYGYTF.

The chain couples TRBV29-1 to TRBJ2-5, with a possible D match to TRBD2 (5 bases). V lost 4 bases to trimming and J lost 2 bases, with 14 bases between them. Germline V gives CDR1 SQVTM, CDR2 ANQGSEA. This CDR3 contains 14 residues. CDR3 residues: CSVGGDSYQETQYF. CDR3 coding DNA: TGCAGCGTTGGGGGAGACTCCTATCAAGAGACCCAGTACTTC.

The rearrangement joins TRBV5-8 to TRBJ2-5; possibly TRBD1 for D (5 bases). CDR3 size: 14 residues. With 3 bases removed from V and 1 base from J, the gap between germline ends came to 10 bases. Germline CDR1 reads SGHTS; CDR2 reads YDEGEE. CDR3 loop: CASSSRTTQETQYF. The DNA for the CDR3 is TGTGCCAGCAGCTCCCGGACAACCCAAGAGACCCAGTACTTC.